Listed here are 18 T cell receptor beta chains from one sample, sequenced in a study of metastatic and nonmetastatic thyroid tumors. With MiXCR, TCRdb reprocessed the PCR reads. This sample has around 37,000 clones, with roughly 27% found just once. Before thyroid surgery, none of the patients had received any treatment. The material sequenced was blood. All receptors come from a female donor with papillary thyroid cancer or a benign thyroid nodule (not recorded which). Some clones in this sample may be carry-over from other donors' samples.

This clone was seen more than once but under ten times. The chain employs TRBV6-9 and TRBJ1-6, with no clear D. Germline V lookup: CDR1 MNHGY, CDR2 SVAAGI. The CDR3 loop spans 12 amino acids. Trimming pared 4 bases from V and 14 bases from J, leaving 12 bases between. CDR3 sequence reads: CASSSTRGALHF. In DNA form, the CDR3 reads TGTGCCAGCAGTTCGACCCGTGGGGCCCTCCACTTT.

The sample holds a few counts of this clone. V usage is TRBV20-1 and J usage is TRBJ1-2; 8 positions match TRBD1. J lost 4 bases, V lost 4 bases, and 14 bases had no gene match. Germline CDR1 DFQATT, CDR2 SNEGSKA (reference sequence). The CDR3 sequence is 16 residues long. The CDR3: CSAIKRSRGRGYGYTF. The CDR3 DNA is TGCAGTGCTATAAAGCGCAGCAGGGGGCGGGGCTATGGCTACACCTTC.

The chain carries TRBV27 and TRBJ1-1; no reliable D call. Germline CDR1 reads MNHEY; CDR2 reads SMNVEV (reference sequence). The CDR3 runs to 13 residues. V lost 5 bases and J 5 bases, leaving 12 bases between the germline ends. The CDR3 spells CASSGREKTEAFF. For the CDR3, the DNA is TGTGCCAGCAGTGGACGGGAGAAGACTGAAGCTTTCTTT.

This clone was seen at least ten times. The chain has TRBV27 and TRBJ2-3, with TRBD2 matching 7 bases. With 3 bases clipped from V and 4 bases from J, the junction kept 10 bases outside the gene matches. Germline V gene lookup returns CDR1 MNHEY and CDR2 SMNVEV (reference sequence). The CDR3 runs 16 residues. The CDR3 reads CASSLGGPVGADTQYF. CDR3 nucleotides: TGTGCCAGCAGTTTGGGAGGGCCCGTCGGGGCAGATACGCAGTATTTT.

V gene TRBV11-2 combines with J gene TRBJ1-6; no definite D call. CDR3 size: 15 residues. Trimming stripped 1 base from V and 4 bases from J, with 8 bases between. Germline loops: CDR1 SGHAT, CDR2 FQNNGV. CDR3 DNA: TGTGCCAGCAGCTTAGGTCCTTTTTATAATTCACCCCTCCACTTT. It specifies CASSLGPFYNSPLHF. Drawing the rest from reference TRBV11-2 and TRBJ1-6, the complete variable domain is EAGVAQSPRYKIIEKRQSVAFWCNPISGHATLYWYQQILGQGPKLLIQFQNNGVVDDSQLPKDRFSAERLKGVDSTLKIQPAKLEDSAVYLCASSLGPFYNSPLHFGNGTRLTVT.

This clone has at least ten counts. The rearrangement joins TRBV29-1 to TRBJ2-7; D is unclear. V was clipped by 6 bases and J by 0 bases, with 12 bases between them. CDR1 SQVTM and CDR2 ANQGSEA come from the germline V gene. This CDR3 has 13 amino acids. CDR3 protein: CSVKGGNSYEQYF. CDR3 sequence (DNA): TGCAGCGTCAAGGGCGGAAACTCCTACGAGCAGTACTTC.

Ten or more counts support this clone. This rearrangement joins TRBV3-1 to TRBJ1-1; TRBD1 aligns across 7 bases. Germline assignment: CDR1 LGHDT and CDR2 YNNKEL (reference sequence). CDR3 size: 14 residues. Germline trimming cut 5 bases from V and 5 bases from J; bases unmatched to any gene: 8. The CDR3 coding sequence is TGTGCCAGCAGCGGGGACAGCAAGAGGACTGAAGCTTTCTTT. Protein product: CASSGDSKRTEAFF.

This clone was seen more than once but under ten times. The J gene is TRBJ2-7, the V gene TRBV12-3 or TRBV12-4; the match to TRBD2 covers 13 bases. V lost 7 bases and J lost 6; bases outside the gene matches: 9. The CDR3 has 15 residues. Written as DNA, the CDR3 is TGTGCCAGCATCCCCGGACTAGCGGGAGCCTTCGAGCAGTACTTC. The encoded protein is CASIPGLAGAFEQYF.

This clone turned up a few times. This sequence may be a read error, since a much larger clone differs from it by one base. The rearrangement joins TRBV7-9 to TRBJ2-5, with TRBD1 as a possible D gene (5 bases). There are 14 residues in the CDR3. Per the germline V gene, CDR1 is SEHNR and CDR2 is FQNEAQ (reference sequence). The CDR3 loop reads CASSLGGGQETQHF. The CDR3 DNA follows: TGTGCCAGCAGCTTAGGAGGCGGACAAGAGACCCAGCACTTC.

This clone is medium-sized (0.01 to 0.1%). The genes are TRBV5-1 and TRBJ1-5, with 7 bases fitting TRBD1. The CDR3 runs to 16 residues. Germline CDR1 and CDR2: SGHRS and YFSETQ. Unmatched junction bases numbered 14, after V lost 7 bases and J lost 4 bases. CDR3 protein: CASGGTDYIPNQPQHF. In DNA, the CDR3 is TGCGCCAGCGGGGGGACAGACTATATACCTAATCAGCCCCAGCATTTT.

The J gene is TRBJ1-2, the V gene TRBV4-3; the match to TRBD1 covers 8 bases. The V gene's germline CDR1 is LGHNA and CDR2 YSLEER. V lost 3 bases, J lost 3 bases, and 6 bases stayed unmatched. The CDR3 consists of 15 residues. The CDR3 nucleotides are TGCGCCAGCAGCCACCTCGACAGGGGCGACTATGGCTACACCTTC. Residues: CASSHLDRGDYGYTF.

This chain uses TRBV4-1 with TRBJ2-1, with 8 bases aligning to TRBD2. The CDR3 runs 15 residues. Unmatched junction bases numbered 8, after V lost 3 bases and J lost 7 bases. Germline-derived CDR1 and CDR2 are MGHRA and YSYEKL. The chain's CDR3 is CASSHPGLEVNEQFF. For the CDR3, the DNA is TGCGCCAGCAGCCATCCGGGACTAGAGGTGAATGAGCAGTTCTTC.

This clone was seen repeatedly, ten times or more. This sequence joins TRBV24-1 and TRBJ2-7, with D possibly TRBD1 on 6 matching bases. Trimming took 2 bases from V and 2 from J, leaving 12 bases between them. CDR1 is KGHDR, CDR2 SFDVKD, per germline. The CDR3 runs to 15 residues. CDR3 region: CATSDSRTATYEQYF. The CDR3 nucleotides read TGTGCCACCAGTGATTCACGGACAGCCACCTACGAGCAGTACTTC.

The V gene is TRBV6-1, the J gene TRBJ2-2; perhaps TRBD2 as D (6 bases). Germline V lookup: CDR1 MNHNS, CDR2 SASEGT. Deletions cut 4 bases from V and 5 bases from J, with 11 bases between. CDR3 length equals 14 residues. CDR3 coding DNA: TGTGCCAGCAGTGTGACGGGAGTTACCGGGGAGCTGTTTTTT. Translated, it gives CASSVTGVTGELFF.

In this sample, this clone turned up many times. In nucleotides, the CDR3 is TGTGCCAGCAGTTACTCTAGCACAGATACGCAGTATTTT. This gives the protein CASSYSSTDTQYF. The rearrangement links TRBV6-2 or TRBV6-3 to TRBJ2-3, with D uncertain. Germline V gene data show CDR1 as MNHEY and CDR2 as SVGEGT. The CDR3 is made up of 13 amino acids. V lost 0 bases and J 0 bases, leaving 1 base between the germline ends.

With regard to this clone: Just one base apart from a much larger clone, this may be a read error. The identical CDR3 is also encoded by other nucleotide sequences in the sample. The chain has TRBV19 and TRBJ2-5; 8 bases fit TRBD1. The CDR3 sequence is 16 residues long. CDR1 and CDR2 from the germline V gene are LNHDA and SQIVND (reference sequence). As DNA, the CDR3 is TGTGCCAGTAGTATCGGCGGGACAGGTTGGCAAGAGACACAGTACTTC. Protein: CASSIGGTGWQETQYF.

This clone was seen once. A read error is likely, as this CDR3 ends without the conserved phenylalanine or tryptophan. The chain recombines TRBV10-3 with TRBJ2-1; TRBD1 matches at 8 bases. The CDR3 runs 18 residues. Looked up from germline, CDR1 is ENHRY and CDR2 is SYGVKD. In nucleotides, the CDR3 is TGTGCCACCAGTGAGTCGACAGGGGCCTCGAAGGTATACAATGAGCAGTTCTTA. Its protein is CATSESTGASKVYNEQFL.

CDR3 DNA: TGTGCCAGCAGACCGGACTACCGGACACAGGGAACAGATACGCAGTATTTT. Its protein product is CASRPDYRTQGTDTQYF. The chain links TRBV6-5 to TRBJ2-3; possibly TRBD1 or TRBD2 for D (6 bases each). The germline V gene has CDR1 MNHEY and CDR2 SVGAGI. This CDR3 contains 17 residues. V was cut by 6 bases and J by 3 bases, with 22 bases left in between.